Below, 21 T cell receptor beta chains from the same sample are listed, as sequenced in a study of Tregs in tolerant kidney transplant recipients. TCRdb keeps only in-frame clones here, not all; method: immunoSEQ multiplex PCR. The sample has about 50,000 clones; over 85% are singletons. The nonmyeloablative bone marrow transplants came from related graft donors, with transient mixed chimerism. The sample consisted of CD8+ T cells from blood (PBMCs), taken 12 months after the transplant. These receptor sequences come from a human patient who received a combined kidney and bone marrow transplant. Some T cells may originate from the graft donor.

The genes are TRBV28 and TRBJ1-5, with a weak D call TRBD1 (6 bases). The germline V gene has CDR1 MDHEN and CDR2 SYDVKM. The length of the CDR3 is 15 residues. V lost 5 bases and J 2 bases, leaving 13 bases between the germline ends. The CDR3 region is CASSQRQVGNQPQHF. In DNA, the CDR3 is TGTGCCAGCAGTCAAAGACAGGTCGGCAATCAGCCCCAGCATTTT.

The gene calls are TRBV5-1 and TRBJ2-1, with 7 bases fitting TRBD1. Germline CDR1 reads SGHRS; CDR2 reads YFSETQ. This CDR3 has 15 residues. V lost 0 bases and J lost 3; bases outside the gene matches: 3. CDR3 region: CASSLAGDSYNEQFF. CDR3 nucleotide sequence: TGCGCCAGCAGCTTGGCTGGGGACAGCTACAATGAGCAGTTCTTC.

This chain uses TRBV5-1 with TRBJ2-3, with D unresolved. Trimming left V 4 bases short and J 0 bases short, with 15 bases between. Germline CDR1 SGHRS, CDR2 YFSETQ. The CDR3 spans 16 residues. CDR3 amino acids: CASSDPMRPSTDTQYF. CDR3 sequence (DNA): TGCGCCAGCAGCGACCCGATGAGGCCCAGCACAGATACGCAGTATTTT.

The CDR3 coding sequence is TGTGCCAGCAGTTTATCCTTCACCGGGGAGCTGTTTTTT. As protein: CASSLSFTGELFF. The V call is TRBV27, the J call TRBJ2-2; D is unclear. From germline, CDR1 is MNHEY and CDR2 SMNVEV (reference sequence). The CDR3 spans 13 residues. Trimming took 0 bases from V and 4 from J, leaving 3 bases between them.

This clone was found once. This chain uses TRBV30 with TRBJ1-1; possibly TRBD1 for D (5 bases). V lost 4 bases and J 5 bases, leaving 11 bases between the germline ends. This CDR3 contains 12 residues. Germline-derived CDR1 and CDR2 are GTSNPN and SVGIG (reference sequence). CDR3 DNA: TGTGCCTGGAAGGGGATTGGAACTGAAGCTTTCTTT. It yields the protein CAWKGIGTEAFF.

This clone is a singleton in its sample. The V and J genes are TRBV30 and TRBJ2-7; tentatively, D is TRBD1 (6 bases). The V and J ends lost 5 bases and 1 base respectively, with 15 bases between them. The CDR3 extends over 14 amino acids. Germline lookup yields CDR1 GTSNPN and CDR2 SVGIG (reference sequence). DNA for the CDR3: TGTGCCTGGGCCATGACAGGATCGTCCTACGAGCAGTACTTC. It yields the protein CAWAMTGSSYEQYF.

The chain couples TRBV7-2 to TRBJ2-1; D is perhaps TRBD1 (7 bases). CDR3 length equals 16 residues. The V and J ends lost 1 base and 6 bases respectively, with 16 bases between them. Germline assignment: CDR1 SGHTA and CDR2 FQGNSA. The CDR3 DNA follows: TGTGCCAGCAGCTTAGATGGAGGGGGCCGGGGCAATGAGCAGTTCTTC. This gives the protein CASSLDGGGRGNEQFF.

The chain uses TRBV7-9 and TRBJ2-5; D possibly corresponds to TRBD1 (6 bases). Trimming removed 5 bases at V and 4 bases at J, with 17 bases between. Germline CDR1 is SEHNR and CDR2 is FQNEAQ (reference sequence). The CDR3 runs 15 residues. Here the CDR3 DNA reads TGTGCCAGCAGCCGCTTGGCGTCAGGGGTAGAGACCCAGTACTTC. Protein product: CASSRLASGVETQYF.

CDR3 in amino acids: CSVDRGEFSGYTF. CDR3 sequence (DNA): TGCAGCGTTGACAGGGGGGAGTTCTCTGGCTACACCTTC. The rearrangement joins TRBV29-1 to TRBJ1-2, with 7 bases aligning to TRBD1. There are 13 residues in the CDR3. Germline loops: CDR1 SQVTM, CDR2 ANQGSEA. The ends lost 3 bases at V and 7 bases at J; junction bases unmatched: 8.

The V and J genes are TRBV9 and TRBJ2-2, with TRBD2 identical over 11 bases. V lost 3 bases, J lost 3 bases, and 7 bases stayed unmatched. In germline, CDR1 is SGDLS, CDR2 YYNGEE. The CDR3 is 17 residues long. This CDR3 is CASSAISGRGYTGELFF. DNA of the CDR3: TGTGCCAGCAGCGCTATTAGCGGGAGGGGGTACACCGGGGAGCTGTTTTTT.

This clone was seen more than once but under ten times. One base away lies a much larger clone, so this may be a sequencing read error. The chain is built from TRBV11-2 and TRBJ2-3; 11 bases line up with TRBD2. J gave up 2 bases and V 5 bases, and 3 bases lay outside the gene matches. The CDR3 spans 15 residues. The V gene's germline CDR1 is SGHAT and CDR2 FQNNGV. The CDR3 loop is CASSRLAGYTDTQYF. CDR3 DNA sequence: TGTGCCAGCAGCCGACTAGCGGGATACACAGATACGCAGTATTTT.

The V gene is TRBV7-9, the J gene TRBJ2-3; 9 bases fit TRBD2. The CDR3 length is 17 residues. Germline lookup yields CDR1 SEHNR and CDR2 FQNEAQ (reference sequence). J gave up 4 bases and V 7 bases, and 15 bases lay outside the gene matches. The CDR3 DNA is TGTGCCAGCAACCCCATTGGGAGCGGGAGGTGGGCAGATACGCAGTATTTT. The encoded protein is CASNPIGSGRWADTQYF.

The chain recombines TRBV5-6 with TRBJ2-7; 7 bases map to TRBD2. V was clipped by 0 bases and J by 1 base; unmatched bases: 4. Germline V gene sequence: CDR1 SGHDT, CDR2 YYEEEE. The CDR3 consists of 15 residues. DNA of the CDR3: TGTGCCAGCAGCTTGGTGCTAGCGGAGTCCTACGAGCAGTACTTC. This encodes CASSLVLAESYEQYF.

The rearrangement joins TRBV7-8 to TRBJ2-3; D possibly corresponds to TRBD2 (5 bases). Germline V gene data show CDR1 as SGHVS and CDR2 as FQNEAQ. CDR3 length: 16 amino acids. Trimming pared 3 bases from V and 0 bases from J, leaving 13 bases between. Here the CDR3 DNA reads TGTGCCAGCAGCTTTAAGAGGGTTACTAGCACAGATACGCAGTATTTT. It yields the protein CASSFKRVTSTDTQYF.

This chain joins TRBV11-3 and TRBJ2-1; tentatively, D is TRBD2 (5 bases). The germline V gene has CDR1 SGHNT and CDR2 YENEEA. V was pared by 5 bases and J by 5 bases, with 19 bases between. The CDR3 has 16 residues. CDR3 loop: CASSLLQPTRDNEQFF. DNA for the CDR3: TGTGCCAGCAGCCTATTACAGCCAACTAGGGACAATGAGCAGTTCTTC.

This clone was seen only once. The chain is built from TRBV4-1 and TRBJ2-7; TRBD1 might be the D (6 bases). The CDR3 runs 16 residues. Trimming removed 2 bases at V and 0 bases at J, with 14 bases between. Germline V lookup: CDR1 MGHRA, CDR2 YSYEKL. CDR3 in DNA: TGCGCCAGCAGCCAATCCGGGACAACCTACTCCTACGAGCAGTACTTC. Encoded protein: CASSQSGTTYSYEQYF.

The gene calls are TRBV4-1 and TRBJ2-5; 10 bases align to TRBD1. The CDR3 covers 15 residues. Germline V gene sequence: CDR1 MGHRA, CDR2 YSYEKL. Trimming at V came to 4 bases and at J to 4 bases, leaving 6 bases not matched to a gene. DNA for the CDR3: TGCGCCAGCAGCCCGCGGACAGGGGGAAGAGAGACCCAGTACTTC. Its translation: CASSPRTGGRETQYF.

V usage is TRBV29-1 and J usage is TRBJ2-1; perhaps TRBD2 as D (5 bases). The CDR3 is made up of 15 amino acids. Trimming cost V 5 bases and J 1 base, with 15 bases left between them. CDR1 and CDR2 from the germline V gene are SQVTM and ANQGSEA. For the CDR3, the DNA is TGCAGCGTTAAAACGGGGTCAGGTTCCTACAATGAGCAGTTCTTC. It encodes CSVKTGSGSYNEQFF.

The gene calls are TRBV29-1 and TRBJ1-2; 7 bases line up with TRBD1. Germline V gene data show CDR1 as SQVTM and CDR2 as ANQGSEA. The CDR3 is 15 residues long. Germline trimming cut 2 bases from V and 4 bases from J; bases unmatched to any gene: 10. CDR3 in amino acids: CSVEPRAGGTYGYTF. Written as DNA, the CDR3 is TGCAGCGTTGAACCCCGGGCAGGGGGGACCTATGGCTACACCTTC. Looking up the rest from reference TRBV29-1 and TRBJ1-2 gives the full variable domain: SAVISQKPSRDICQRGTSLTIQCQVDSQVTMMFWYRQQPGQSLTLIATANQGSEATYESGFVIDKFPISRPNLTFSTLTVSNMSPEDSSIYLCSVEPRAGGTYGYTFGSGTRLTVV.

The chain is built from TRBV4-2 and TRBJ1-5, with a weak D call TRBD1 (5 bases). Trimming took 1 base from V and 1 from J, leaving 5 bases between them. The germline gives CDR1 LGHNA, CDR2 YNFKEQ. The CDR3 runs to 14 residues. The chain's CDR3 is CASSQGQSNQPQHF. The CDR3 coding sequence is TGTGCCAGCAGCCAAGGACAGAGCAATCAGCCCCAGCATTTT.

Worth noting for this clone: Other DNA variants within this sample encode the same CDR3. This sequence joins TRBV4-1 and TRBJ1-6; weak D call: TRBD1 (6 bases). The CDR3 length is 17 residues. The V gene's germline CDR1 is MGHRA and CDR2 YSYEKL. The ends were cut back, 6 bases at V and 6 bases at J, with 21 bases in the middle. Here the CDR3 DNA reads TGCGCCAGCAGTCCCGGGGCAGGGACACACGTTAATTCACCCCTCCACTTT. Its translation is CASSPGAGTHVNSPLHF.